The 25 T cell receptor beta chains presented below share a single source sample, sequenced in a study of regulatory T cells in long-lasting Graves disease. Time point indicated: newly diagnosed GD, antithyroid drugs for less than 3 months. Making the TCR library involved RNA that had been extracted from PBMCs. For TCR beta, libraries came from iRepertoire HTBI primers and Arm-PCR of CDR3 regions. One entry per CDR3 protein, called by TCRdb with MiXCR from the multiplex PCR reads. The table shows 450,000 to 700,000 distinct CDR3 sequences, with 13% occurring only once. These data were also filed under a second study, of T cells in Graves' hyperthyroidism and ophthalmopathy.

This specimen consisted of peripheral blood mononuclear cells (PBMCs), obtained at new diagnosis, from a patient treated with antithyroid drugs. These receptors were collected from a man aged 30 to 39 with Graves disease.

In its sample, this clonotype was seen many times. V usage is TRBV2 and J usage is TRBJ2-7; D unresolved. The CDR3 length is 13 residues. Germline values: CDR1 SNHLY, CDR2 FYNNEI. The V end was cut by 3 bases, the J end by 5 bases, with 11 bases between. The CDR3 is CASSDSAPDEQYF. In DNA form, the CDR3 reads TGTGCCAGCAGTGACTCGGCCCCAGACGAGCAGTACTTC.

This clonotype was counted at least ten times. The chain has TRBV2 and TRBJ2-1, with D unresolved. V was cut by 1 base and J by 8 bases, with 15 bases left in between. The length of the CDR3 is 15 residues. Germline V gene sequence: CDR1 SNHLY, CDR2 FYNNEI. CDR3 sequence: CASSEDSPPIDEQFF. The CDR3 bases are TGTGCCAGCAGTGAAGACAGCCCTCCTATAGATGAGCAGTTCTTC.

This clonotype has a count of ten or more. The chain joins TRBV7-2 to TRBJ2-2; TRBD2 agrees at 9 bases. J gave up 5 bases and V 1 base, and 8 bases lay outside the gene matches. Germline assignment: CDR1 SGHTA and CDR2 FQGNSA. There are 17 residues in the CDR3. CDR3 sequence: CASSLVAGGPGTGELFF. CDR3 sequence (DNA): TGTGCCAGCAGCTTAGTTGCGGGAGGGCCGGGGACCGGGGAGCTGTTTTTT.

This clonotype was seen at least ten times. The chain recombines TRBV7-2 with TRBJ1-2; TRBD1 aligns across 7 bases. J was trimmed by 8 bases and V by 5 bases; bases with no gene match: 11. Germline V gene data show CDR1 as SGHTA and CDR2 as FQGNSA. The CDR3 loop spans 14 amino acids. Here the CDR3 DNA reads TGTGCCAGCAGCGTTCGACAGGGAGGGGGGGGCTACACCTTC. As protein: CASSVRQGGGGYTF. Variable domain in full (rest from reference TRBV7-2 and TRBJ1-2): GAGVSQSPSNKVTEKGKDVELRCDPISGHTALYWYRQSLGQGLEFLIYFQGNSAPDKSGLPSDRFSAERTGGSVSTLTIQRTQQEDSAVYLCASSVRQGGGGYTFGSGTRLTVV.

This clonotype was seen ten or more times. The CDR3 DNA reads TGTGCCAGCAGCATAGCGGGAGGGGGACTAGCCAAAAACATTCAGTACTTC. This encodes CASSIAGGGLAKNIQYF. This sequence joins TRBV12-3 or TRBV12-4 and TRBJ2-4, with 11 nucleotides matching TRBD2. The CDR3 has 17 amino acids. Unmatched junction bases numbered 7, after V lost 6 bases and J lost 0 bases.

This clonotype was counted once. A read error is possible here, since a much larger clone lies one base away. V usage is TRBV27 and J usage is TRBJ2-5; the match to TRBD2 covers 7 bases. Unmatched junction bases numbered 14, after V lost 5 bases and J lost 11 bases. This CDR3 region has 14 residues. Germline V gives CDR1 MNHEY, CDR2 SMNVEV (reference sequence). CDR3 residues: CASSGEGGFNEQYF. CDR3 nucleotides: TGTGCCAGCAGTGGGGAGGGAGGGTTCAATGAGCAGTACTTC.

This clonotype was recorded many times. The V gene is TRBV28, the J gene TRBJ2-3; no clear D. Germline loops: CDR1 MDHEN, CDR2 SYDVKM. The V end lost 6 bases, the J end lost 2 bases, and 15 bases lay between the germline ends. There are 15 residues in the CDR3. CDR3 bases: TGTGCCAGCAGCCCTCCCAGGAGCTACACAGATACGCAGTATTTT. It is translated as CASSPPRSYTDTQYF.

The chain combines TRBV7-2 with TRBJ1-6; D ambiguous. Germline CDR1 and CDR2: SGHTA and FQGNSA. This CDR3 spans 17 amino acids. The V end was cut by 5 bases, the J end by 9 bases, with 23 bases between. CDR3 region: CASSARTLTAGGSPLHF. The CDR3 nucleotides are TGTGCCAGCAGCGCCCGCACGCTGACGGCCGGTGGTTCACCCCTCCACTTT.

A word on this clonotype: One base away lies a much larger clone, so this may be a sequencing read error. The chain links TRBV7-8 to TRBJ2-7; 7 nucleotides align to TRBD2. Germline V gives CDR1 SGHVS, CDR2 FQNEAQ. The CDR3 has 15 amino acids. The DNA for the CDR3 is TGTGCCAGCAGCGAGTCCGGGACTATTCCCTACGAGGAGTACTTC. This translates into CASSESGTIPYEEYF.

The chain carries TRBV27 and TRBJ2-1; D not resolved. The CDR3 extends over 18 amino acids. Per the germline V gene, CDR1 is MNHEY and CDR2 is SMNVEV (reference sequence). V was pared by 7 bases and J by 8 bases, with 30 bases between. CDR3 bases: TGTGCCAGCACTCTCTGGGAACGCGGACCCCTCAATTGGGATGAGCAGTTCTTC. It specifies CASTLWERGPLNWDEQFF.

This clonotype was detected ten times or more. V and J are TRBV12-3 or TRBV12-4 and TRBJ2-1, with D possibly called TRBD1 or TRBD2 (7 bases each). This CDR3 is built from 16 residues. V lost 4 bases to trimming and J lost 3 bases, with 16 bases between them. The CDR3 protein is CASSSLKRDSYNEQFF. The CDR3 coding sequence is TGTGCCAGCAGTTCCCTCAAGCGGGACAGCTACAATGAGCAGTTCTTC.

Concerning this clonotype: This may come from a read error, since a much larger clone is one base off. The V call is TRBV6-2 or TRBV6-3, the J call TRBJ2-3, with a possible D match to TRBD2 (6 bases). Germline V gene data show CDR1 as MNHEY and CDR2 as SVGEGT. CDR3 length: 14 amino acids. The CDR3 region is CVSLKGLSTDTQYF. CDR3 bases: TGTGTCAGCTTGAAGGGACTGAGCACAGATACGCAGTATTTT.

This clonotype was recorded many times. The V call is TRBV7-2, the J call TRBJ2-7, with TRBD1 matching 8 bases. V was pared by 1 base and J by 4 bases, with 12 bases of the junction left unmatched. CDR1 and CDR2 (germline): SGHTA, FQGNSA. The CDR3 extends over 17 amino acids. Here the CDR3 DNA reads TGTGCCAGCAGCTTAGGACCGGGGACAGGCTCGTGGTACGAGCAGTACTTC. Protein sequence: CASSLGPGTGSWYEQYF.

This clonotype has at least ten counts. This sequence joins TRBV20-1 and TRBJ1-1; 9 bases fit TRBD1. Trimming took 2 bases from V and 4 from J; bases not matched to a gene: 8. Germline lookup yields CDR1 DFQATT and CDR2 SNEGSKA (reference sequence). The CDR3 spans 15 residues. The chain's CDR3 is CSARQTGTGSTEAFF. CDR3 nucleotide sequence: TGCAGTGCTAGACAGACCGGGACAGGGTCCACTGAAGCTTTCTTT.

This clonotype was recorded at least ten times. This sequence joins TRBV20-1 and TRBJ2-7; no definite D call. The CDR3 is made up of 13 amino acids. V was clipped by 5 bases and J by 1 base, with 12 bases between them. CDR1 and CDR2 from the germline V gene are DFQATT and SNEGSKA (reference sequence). The chain's CDR3 is CSAGTDISYEQYF. The CDR3 region has the DNA TGCAGTGCTGGAACAGACATATCCTACGAGCAGTACTTC.

This clonotype was picked up many times. This rearrangement joins TRBV20-1 to TRBJ2-3, with TRBD2 identical over 8 bases. Germline V gene lookup returns CDR1 DFQATT and CDR2 SNEGSKA (reference sequence). J was trimmed by 2 bases and V by 6 bases; bases with no gene match: 10. There are 15 residues in the CDR3. CDR3 protein: CSASPGGRNTDTQYF. In nucleotides, the CDR3 is TGCAGTGCCAGCCCTGGCGGGAGGAACACAGATACGCAGTATTTT.

This clonotype was observed at least ten times. V is TRBV7-3 and J is TRBJ2-1; 13 nucleotides line up with TRBD2. Trimming cost V 1 base and J 7 bases; bases outside gene matches: 4. CDR1 is SGHTA and CDR2 is FQGTGA in the germline V gene. The CDR3 is 16 residues long. CDR3 in amino acids: CASSLRGLAGLNEQFF. In DNA, the CDR3 is TGTGCCAGCAGCTTAAGGGGACTAGCGGGATTGAATGAGCAGTTCTTC.

This clonotype was counted between two and nine times. The chain recombines TRBV30 with TRBJ1-5; 7 nucleotides agree with TRBD1. CDR3 size: 13 residues. Losses at the gene ends were 2 bases for V and 5 bases for J; bases not matched to a gene: 3. The germline V gene has CDR1 GTSNPN and CDR2 SVGIG (reference sequence). The CDR3 nucleotides read TGTGCCTGGAGTCGGCAGGGGGATCAGCCCCAGCATTTT. Protein product: CAWSRQGDQPQHF.

This clonotype was seen repeatedly, ten times or more. The chain uses TRBV29-1 and TRBJ2-3; tentative D call: TRBD1 (5 bases). The length of the CDR3 is 12 residues. Germline assignment: CDR1 SQVTM and CDR2 ANQGSEA. Trimming stripped 8 bases from V and 6 bases from J, with 15 bases between. CDR3 sequence: CSTQPRADTQYF. The CDR3, as DNA: TGCAGCACCCAACCCAGGGCCGATACGCAGTATTTT.

This clonotype showed up many times. The CDR3 DNA follows: TGTGCCAGTAGGCTACAGGGAGACAATCAGCCCCAGCATTTT. It codes for CASRLQGDNQPQHF. V and J are TRBV19 and TRBJ1-5; perhaps TRBD1 as D (6 bases). Looked up from germline, CDR1 is LNHDA and CDR2 is SQIVND (reference sequence). The CDR3 loop spans 14 amino acids. V was shortened by 6 bases and J by 3 bases, with 12 bases between the two germline ends.

In its sample, this clonotype was seen once. A much larger clonotype is one base distant, so this may be a read error. The chain links TRBV29-1 to TRBJ2-1; 8 nucleotides agree with TRBD1. In germline, CDR1 is SQVTM, CDR2 ANQGSEA. This CDR3 spans 14 amino acids. V lost 6 bases and J lost 10; bases outside the gene matches: 14. The CDR3 protein is CSVLDRDKRYEQFF. The DNA for the CDR3 is TGCAGCGTCTTGGACAGGGACAAACGCTACGAGCAGTTCTTC.

This clonotype came up a few times. The rearrangement links TRBV19 to TRBJ2-7, with TRBD1 as a possible D gene (6 bases). Trimming removed 2 bases from V and 3 bases from J, with 14 bases in between. Germline V lookup: CDR1 LNHDA, CDR2 SQIVND (reference sequence). This CDR3 spans 15 amino acids. The CDR3 sequence: CASSISPMDSYEQYF. The CDR3 nucleotides read TGTGCCAGTAGTATAAGCCCAATGGACAGCTACGAGCAGTACTTC.

This clonotype showed up just a few times. The CDR3 bases are TGCAGTGCAACGGACATCTATCAGCCCCAGCATTTT. Protein sequence: CSATDIYQPQHF. The gene calls are TRBV20-1 and TRBJ1-5, with D possibly TRBD1 on 5 matching bases. Germline CDR1 is DFQATT and CDR2 is SNEGSKA (reference sequence). V lost 6 bases to trimming and J lost 5 bases, with 11 bases between them. This CDR3 has 12 residues.

V gene TRBV25-1 combines with J gene TRBJ2-5; weak D call: TRBD1 (6 bases). Per the germline V gene, CDR1 is MGHDK and CDR2 is SYGVNS. Trimming shortened V by 6 bases and J by 5 bases, and 13 bases separated the two germline ends. CDR3 length: 13 residues. This chain's CDR3 is CASSNRVRETQYF. The CDR3 nucleotides read TGTGCCAGCAGCAACAGGGTTCGGGAGACCCAGTACTTC.

This rearrangement joins TRBV13 to TRBJ2-3, with 7 bases lining up with TRBD1. CDR1 and CDR2 (germline): PRHDT, FYEKMQ (reference sequence). The CDR3 is 15 amino acids. The V segment lost 4 bases and the J segment 5 bases; nucleotides outside the gene matches: 9. CDR3 in amino acids: CASSSSDRDVDTQYF. The CDR3, as DNA: TGTGCCAGCAGCTCCTCCGACAGGGATGTAGATACGCAGTATTTT.